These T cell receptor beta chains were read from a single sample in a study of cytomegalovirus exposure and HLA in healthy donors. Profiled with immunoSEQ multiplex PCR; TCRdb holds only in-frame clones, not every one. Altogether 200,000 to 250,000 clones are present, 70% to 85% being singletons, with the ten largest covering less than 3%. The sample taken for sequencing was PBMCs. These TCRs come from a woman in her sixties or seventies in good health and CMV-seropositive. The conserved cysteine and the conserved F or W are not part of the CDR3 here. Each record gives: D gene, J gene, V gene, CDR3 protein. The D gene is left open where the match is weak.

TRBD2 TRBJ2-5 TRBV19 ASSMRSSGRGETQY
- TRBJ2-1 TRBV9 ASSVAPASSSDNEQF
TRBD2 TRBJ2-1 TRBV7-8 ASRQTSGGAPYNEQF
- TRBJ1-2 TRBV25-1 ASSEVREGYT
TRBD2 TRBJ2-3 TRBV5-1 ASSLAGVGTDTQY
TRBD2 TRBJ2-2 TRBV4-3 ASSQEWAAGGTGELF
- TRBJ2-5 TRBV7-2 ASISPPQETQY
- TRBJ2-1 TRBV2 ASSLWTEQF
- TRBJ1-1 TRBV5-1 ASSLVQGGITEAF
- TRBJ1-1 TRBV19 ASSRDRWMNTEAF
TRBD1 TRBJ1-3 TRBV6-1 ATRTGAGNTIY
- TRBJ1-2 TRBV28 ASSVRANYGYT
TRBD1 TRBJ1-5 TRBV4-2 ASSQDGTGGNQPQH
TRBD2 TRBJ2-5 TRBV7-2 ASSLSGGQETQY
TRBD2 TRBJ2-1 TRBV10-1 ASSVSLAGVDEQF
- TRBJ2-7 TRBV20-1 SAPYSYEQY
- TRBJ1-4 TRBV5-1 ASSFFPATNEKLF
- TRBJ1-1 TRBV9 ASGADTEAF
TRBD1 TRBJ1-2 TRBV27 ASGRGQGDGYT
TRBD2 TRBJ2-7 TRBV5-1 ASSLGQRGGGEQY
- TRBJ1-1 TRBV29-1 SLTAGGEAF
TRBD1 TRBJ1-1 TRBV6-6 ASSYTGGFGTEAF
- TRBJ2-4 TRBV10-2 ASSAQGAKNIQY
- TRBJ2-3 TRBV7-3 ASSLSPGTDTQY
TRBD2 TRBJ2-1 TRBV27 ASILRLAGGNEQF
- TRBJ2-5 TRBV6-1 ASTSQDRQETQY
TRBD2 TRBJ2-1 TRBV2 ASSDISGRNYNEQF
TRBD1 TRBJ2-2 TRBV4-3 ASSQQTGTNTGELF
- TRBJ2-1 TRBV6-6 ASSSTNQGNEQF
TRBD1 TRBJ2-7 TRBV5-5 ASSLEGRDRVFYEQY
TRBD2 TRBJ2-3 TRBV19 ASSILGTSGTFYTDTQY
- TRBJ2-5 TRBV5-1 ASSLTGKIETQY
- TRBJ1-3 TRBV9 ASSASYQGSGNTIY
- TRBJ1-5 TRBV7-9 ASSPEGSLNQPQH
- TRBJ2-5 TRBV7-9 ASSLEYGGRGWETQY
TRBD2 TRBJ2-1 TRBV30 AWSRTGGEQF
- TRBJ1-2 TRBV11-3 ASSLDQRRLYGYT
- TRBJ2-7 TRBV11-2 ASSLPTYEQY
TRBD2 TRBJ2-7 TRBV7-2 ASSARRGGEQY
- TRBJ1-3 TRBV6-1 ASSPDRFPGNTIY
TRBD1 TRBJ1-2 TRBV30 AWSSEYRGLGYT